These 4 T cell receptor beta chains originate from one sample sequenced in a study of sequential checkpoint blockade in melanoma. This table comes from immunoSEQ multiplex PCR, and its TCRdb copy is limited to in-frame clones, with some not included. The sample lists around 15,000 clones, 85% to 95% occurring once. The treatment denotes: randomized to nivolumab then ipilimumab (arm A) or the reverse (arm B). The input for sequencing was CD8+ T cells sorted from blood (inferred from file names), taken from a patient given nivolumab and ipilimumab in sequence. The receptors come from a human donor with melanoma.

The V and J genes are TRBV28 and TRBJ2-7, with TRBD2 matching over 12 bases. The CDR3 is made up of 13 amino acids. V lost 5 bases to trimming and J lost 4 bases; unmatched junction nucleotides: 0. CDR1 and CDR2 from the germline V gene are MDHEN and SYDVKM. For the CDR3, the DNA is TGTGCCAGCAGTGGACTAGCGGGATACGAGCAGTACTTC. Its protein is CASSGLAGYEQYF.

The genes are TRBV5-4 and TRBJ2-5; 9 positions agree with TRBD1. The J call is uncertain, as TRBJ2-7 better fits the DNA end. The germline gives CDR1 SGHNT, CDR2 YYREEE (reference sequence). The CDR3 has 15 amino acids. The chain's CDR3 is CASRFGDRVLDEQYF. CDR3 DNA sequence: TGTGCCAGCAGGTTCGGGGACAGGGTTCTGGACGAGCAGTACTTC.

The chain carries TRBV27 and TRBJ1-5; maybe TRBD1 (6 bases). V dropped 0 bases and J dropped 0 bases, with 12 bases sitting between them. Germline loops: CDR1 MNHEY, CDR2 SMNVEV (reference sequence). This CDR3 has 17 amino acids. The DNA for the CDR3 is TGTGCCAGCAGTTTATCGGGCGGACAGTATAGCAATCAGCCCCAGCATTTT. It translates to CASSLSGGQYSNQPQHF.

This clone was detected once. The rearrangement uses TRBV30 and TRBJ1-1; tentatively, D is TRBD1 (6 bases). Germline lookup yields CDR1 GTSNPN and CDR2 SVGIG (reference sequence). Deletions cut 0 bases from V and 3 bases from J, with 20 bases between. The CDR3 is made up of 17 amino acids. The CDR3 protein is CAWSVQGYSPQYTEAFF. CDR3 DNA sequence: TGTGCCTGGAGTGTACAGGGCTATTCCCCTCAGTACACTGAAGCTTTCTTT.